This TCR beta chain originates from a study of identical twins. TCRdb reprocessed the 5' RACE reads via MiXCR and lists one record per CDR3 protein. The sample shows hundreds of thousands of distinct CDR3 sequences, 9% to 15% of them seen only once. This clonotype has more than one count but fewer than ten. What it recognizes is unknown. Study-wide results and caveats: In cord blood, abundant beta clonotypes had fewer insertions; memory showed no trend. Donors were not followed over many years; analysis was cross-sectional.

The sample was also reused in another study, on yellow fever vaccine responses in identical twins.

The sample was PBMCs. The TCR comes from a woman aged 18 to 35 in good health.

CDR3 amino acids: CASSLSGTANYEQYF. The DNA for the CDR3 is TGTGCCAGCAGCCTCAGCGGGACGGCGAACTACGAGCAGTACTTC. The rearrangement links TRBV4-2 to TRBJ2-7; 7 nucleotides agree with TRBD2. Germline V lookup: CDR1 LGHNA, CDR2 YNFKEQ. V lost 4 bases, J lost 3 bases, and 9 bases stayed unmatched. The CDR3 loop spans 15 amino acids.